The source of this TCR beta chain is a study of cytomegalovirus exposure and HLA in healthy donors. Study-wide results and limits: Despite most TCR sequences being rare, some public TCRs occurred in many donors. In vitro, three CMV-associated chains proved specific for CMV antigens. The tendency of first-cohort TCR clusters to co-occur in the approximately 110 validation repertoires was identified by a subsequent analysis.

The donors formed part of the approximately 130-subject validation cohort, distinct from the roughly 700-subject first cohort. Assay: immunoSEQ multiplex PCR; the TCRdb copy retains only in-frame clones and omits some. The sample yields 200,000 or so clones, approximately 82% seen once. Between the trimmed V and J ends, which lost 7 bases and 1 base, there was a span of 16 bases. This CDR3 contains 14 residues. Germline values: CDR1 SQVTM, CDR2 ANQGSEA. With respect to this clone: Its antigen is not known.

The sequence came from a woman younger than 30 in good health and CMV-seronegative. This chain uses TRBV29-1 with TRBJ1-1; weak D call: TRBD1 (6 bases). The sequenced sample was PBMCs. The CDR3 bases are TGCAGCGCCGACGGGGGGGCCGGGAACACTGAAGCTTTCTTT. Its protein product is CSADGGAGNTEAFF.